This passage covers 29 T cell receptor beta chains from one sample sequenced in a study of CD8+ T cells in alopecia areata. Reverse transcribed after extraction, RNA yielded cDNA as the sequencing template. Only in-frame clones appear in the TCRdb table, and some are missing; sequencing was by immunoSEQ multiplex PCR. The repertoire consists of around 180,000 clones, with around 60% occurring once and the leading ten covering roughly 1.3%. Documented treatment: oral pan-JAK inhibitor, 5-10 mg twice daily. The input for sequencing was CD4+ T cells sorted from blood, taken around week 50, from a patient treated with tofacitinib. The receptors here all came from a human donor with alopecia areata.

The J gene is TRBJ1-5, the V gene TRBV29-1; no firm D call. The length of the CDR3 is 13 residues. V lost 4 bases to trimming and J lost 0 bases, with 7 bases between them. The germline V gene encodes CDR1 SQVTM and CDR2 ANQGSEA. CDR3 nucleotide sequence: TGCAGCGTTGGCGGAACTAGCAATCAGCCCCAGCATTTT. It specifies CSVGGTSNQPQHF. Combining the CDR3 with reference TRBV29-1 and TRBJ1-5 gives the whole variable domain SAVISQKPSRDICQRGTSLTIQCQVDSQVTMMFWYRQQPGQSLTLIATANQGSEATYESGFVIDKFPISRPNLTFSTLTVSNMSPEDSSIYLCSVGGTSNQPQHFGDGTRLSIL.

V and J are TRBV29-1 and TRBJ2-7; D ambiguous. Per germline, CDR1 SQVTM and CDR2 ANQGSEA. The CDR3 is 11 amino acids. V was shortened by 5 bases and J by 8 bases, with 13 bases between the two germline ends. CDR3 loop: CSVQATSQQYF. CDR3 bases: TGCAGCGTTCAAGCAACAAGTCAGCAGTACTTC.

The chain uses TRBV25-1 and TRBJ2-7; 9 bases line up with TRBD2. CDR3 length: 14 amino acids. Losses at the gene ends were 4 bases for V and 2 bases for J; bases not matched to a gene: 3. Looked up from germline, CDR1 is MGHDK and CDR2 is SYGVNS. The CDR3 reads CASSVVAGAYEQYF. The CDR3 DNA follows: TGTGCCAGCAGTGTTGTAGCGGGGGCCTACGAGCAGTACTTC.

The rearrangement uses TRBV6-1 and TRBJ2-1; TRBD2 matches at 13 bases. The CDR3 sequence is 15 residues long. V lost 6 bases, J lost 6 bases, and 5 bases stayed unmatched. The germline gives CDR1 MNHNS, CDR2 SASEGT. In DNA form, the CDR3 reads TGTGCCAGCAGCAGTGGACTAGCGGGGGCCAATGAGCAGTTCTTC. Translated: CASSSGLAGANEQFF.

This chain connects TRBV2 to TRBJ1-1; the D is unclear. V was clipped by 4 bases and J by 3 bases, with 9 bases between them. This CDR3 region has 13 residues. Germline values: CDR1 SNHLY, CDR2 FYNNEI. CDR3 residues: CASSADLDTEAFF. CDR3 nucleotide sequence: TGTGCCAGCAGTGCTGATCTCGACACTGAAGCTTTCTTT.

This chain joins TRBV18 and TRBJ2-1; D is undetermined. The CDR3 loop spans 12 amino acids. From germline, CDR1 is KGHSH and CDR2 LQKENI. V lost 3 bases and J 8 bases, leaving 8 bases between the germline ends. The CDR3 coding sequence is TGTGCCAGCTCACCTACGATGGATGAGCAGTTCTTC. It translates to CASSPTMDEQFF.

V gene TRBV4-1 combines with J gene TRBJ2-7; tentatively, D is TRBD2 (5 bases). V dropped 0 bases and J dropped 7 bases, with 10 bases sitting between them. The CDR3 consists of 13 residues. Germline CDR1 reads MGHRA; CDR2 reads YSYEKL. Here the CDR3 reads CASSQEDWREQYF. The CDR3 DNA reads TGCGCCAGCAGCCAAGAAGATTGGAGGGAGCAGTACTTC.

This clone was observed a single time. CDR3 in amino acids: CASGPGLPNQPQHF. The CDR3 nucleotides read TGTGCCAGCGGCCCCGGCCTGCCTAATCAGCCCCAGCATTTT. The V and J genes are TRBV7-2 and TRBJ1-5; D unresolved. The V end was cut by 8 bases, the J end by 4 bases, with 15 bases between. Per the germline V gene, CDR1 is SGHTA and CDR2 is FQGNSA. The CDR3 spans 14 residues.

V and J are TRBV7-3 and TRBJ2-1, with D hard to call. Germline-derived CDR1 and CDR2 are SGHTA and FQGTGA. The CDR3 runs to 13 residues. V dropped 1 base and J dropped 7 bases, with 8 bases sitting between them. The CDR3 nucleotides read TGTGCCAGCAGCTTAATAGCATTTAATGAGCAGTTCTTC. This codes for CASSLIAFNEQFF.

The chain is built from TRBV29-1 and TRBJ1-2; no clear D gene. Trimming pared 6 bases from V and 5 bases from J, leaving 19 bases between. The CDR3 spans 14 residues. CDR1 is SQVTM, CDR2 ANQGSEA, per germline. The DNA of the CDR3 is TGCAGCGTCATGGAGGACGGAGGGCTGTATGGCTACACCTTC. Translating it yields CSVMEDGGLYGYTF.

The table lists this clone with a few counts. The gene calls are TRBV4-1 and TRBJ1-2, with D perhaps matching TRBD1 (5 bases). Germline CDR1 and CDR2: MGHRA and YSYEKL. Trimming cost V 0 bases and J 5 bases, with 10 bases left between them. The CDR3 extends over 14 amino acids. The CDR3 region has the DNA TGCGCCAGCAGCCAAGATATTGGGGCTTATGGCTACACCTTC. The encoded protein is CASSQDIGAYGYTF.

This clone has only one observation. The rearrangement links TRBV29-1 to TRBJ2-7; D is undetermined. The V end lost 4 bases, the J end lost 1 base, and 11 bases lay between the germline ends. The CDR3 is 13 amino acids. The germline V gene encodes CDR1 SQVTM and CDR2 ANQGSEA. The CDR3 here is CSVARQTSYEQYF. DNA for the CDR3: TGCAGCGTTGCCAGGCAGACTTCCTACGAGCAGTACTTC.

The chain uses TRBV10-1 and TRBJ1-5; D unresolved. Germline-derived CDR1 and CDR2 are WNHNN and SYGVQD (reference sequence). CDR3 length: 17 amino acids. Trimming removed 5 bases at V and 0 bases at J, with 17 bases between. The CDR3: CASSPSPRRYSNQPQHF. DNA of the CDR3: TGCGCCAGCAGTCCCTCGCCCCGTCGGTATAGCAATCAGCCCCAGCATTTT.

The chain links TRBV6-1 to TRBJ1-1, with TRBD1 matching 8 bases. The V segment lost 6 bases and the J segment 4 bases; nucleotides outside the gene matches: 4. Germline V gene lookup returns CDR1 MNHNS and CDR2 SASEGT. The CDR3 loop spans 13 amino acids. CDR3 coding DNA: TGTGCCAGCAGATGGACAGGGAGCACTGAAGCTTTCTTT. Its protein is CASRWTGSTEAFF.

The chain links TRBV4-3 to TRBJ2-3, with D possibly being TRBD1 or TRBD2 (5 bases each). This CDR3 comprises 15 residues. Germline-derived CDR1 and CDR2 are LGHNA and YSLEER. V lost 1 base and J 4 bases, leaving 12 bases between the germline ends. The CDR3: CASSQVGAAADTQYF. In DNA, the CDR3 is TGCGCCAGCAGCCAAGTAGGGGCAGCGGCAGATACGCAGTATTTT.

CDR3 protein: CASSLHTDTQYF. Written as DNA, the CDR3 is TGTGCCAGCAGCCTGCACACAGATACGCAGTATTTT. The chain employs TRBV7-9 and TRBJ2-3; no clear D. V lost 5 bases and J lost 2, with 5 bases in between. Germline V gene sequence: CDR1 SEHNR, CDR2 FQNEAQ (reference sequence). The CDR3 length is 12 residues.

This clone has only a few counts. DNA of the CDR3: TGTGCCAGCAGCAGGACGGTGGCCAAAAACATTCAGTACTTC. It encodes CASSRTVAKNIQYF. The V gene is TRBV5-6, the J gene TRBJ2-4, with D unresolved. V lost 4 bases and J 1 base, leaving 9 bases between the germline ends. CDR3 length: 14 residues. Germline V gives CDR1 SGHDT, CDR2 YYEEEE. The full variable domain, completed using reference TRBV5-6 and TRBJ2-4, is DAGVTQSPTHLIKTRGQQVTLRCSPKSGHDTVSWYQQALGQGPQFIFQYYEEEERQRGNFPDRFSGHQFPNYSSELNVNALLLGDSALYLCASSRTVAKNIQYFGAGTRLSVL.

The rearrangement joins TRBV2 to TRBJ1-4; possible D gene TRBD1, 6 bases. There are 14 residues in the CDR3. From germline, CDR1 is SNHLY and CDR2 FYNNEI. V lost 3 bases, J lost 1 base, and 6 bases lay in between. The CDR3 here is CASSDRGTNEKLFF. CDR3 coding DNA: TGTGCCAGCAGTGACAGGGGAACTAATGAAAAACTGTTTTTT.

The chain couples TRBV2 to TRBJ2-3; D is uncertain. The CDR3 is 14 amino acids. The V gene lost 7 bases and the J gene lost 2 bases, with 13 bases spanning the gap. Germline V CDR1 and CDR2: SNHLY, FYNNEI. CDR3 bases: TGTGCCAGCAACCCCCAGAAAGACACAGATACGCAGTATTTT. Protein product: CASNPQKDTDTQYF.

This clone has a single count. The chain has TRBV19 and TRBJ1-2, with D unresolved. Per germline, CDR1 LNHDA and CDR2 SQIVND (reference sequence). V lost 6 bases and J lost 0, with 17 bases in between. The CDR3 spans 16 residues. Here the CDR3 reads CASSSWGFYPNYGYTF. CDR3 coding DNA: TGTGCCAGTAGCTCGTGGGGATTTTACCCTAACTATGGCTACACCTTC. Complete variable domain (other parts from reference TRBV19 and TRBJ1-2): DGGITQSPKYLFRKEGQNVTLSCEQNLNHDAMYWYRQDPGQGLRLIYYSQIVNDFQKGDIAEGYSVSREKKESFPLTVTSAQKNPTAFYLCASSSWGFYPNYGYTFGSGTRLTVV.

Comment on this clone: Other DNA sequences within the sample encode an identical CDR3. This chain joins TRBV7-2 and TRBJ2-3; D uncertain. The V gene's germline CDR1 is SGHTA and CDR2 FQGNSA. The CDR3 extends over 12 amino acids. The germline V and J ends were trimmed by 5 bases and 0 bases, with 3 bases remaining between them. The CDR3 reads CASSPSTDTQYF. In DNA, the CDR3 is TGTGCCAGCAGCCCAAGCACAGATACGCAGTATTTT.

The chain recombines TRBV5-6 with TRBJ1-5; D gene ambiguous. This CDR3 spans 14 amino acids. Trimming shortened V by 0 bases and J by 2 bases, and 6 bases separated the two germline ends. The V gene's germline CDR1 is SGHDT and CDR2 YYEEEE. The CDR3 protein is CASSLGHRNQPQHF. The CDR3 nucleotides are TGTGCCAGCAGCTTGGGGCACCGCAATCAGCCCCAGCATTTT.

The chain carries TRBV15 and TRBJ1-3, with D perhaps TRBD1 (6 bases). CDR1 is LNHNV, CDR2 YYDKDF, per germline (reference sequence). The CDR3 has 14 residues. Deletions cut 8 bases from V and 0 bases from J, with 11 bases between. CDR3 loop: CATSGQLSGNTIYF. CDR3 coding DNA: TGTGCCACCTCTGGACAGCTCTCTGGAAACACCATATATTTT.

The chain is built from TRBV18 and TRBJ2-5; D gene ambiguous. The CDR3 loop spans 14 amino acids. Germline assignment: CDR1 KGHSH and CDR2 LQKENI. Trimming cost V 1 base and J 5 bases, with 11 bases left between them. Here the CDR3 reads CASSPLDTGETQYF. DNA of the CDR3: TGTGCCAGCTCACCACTCGACACGGGTGAGACCCAGTACTTC.

This clone was detected a few times. V gene TRBV7-2 combines with J gene TRBJ1-2; 8 bases agree with TRBD1. With 2 bases clipped from V and 4 bases from J, the junction kept 6 bases outside the gene matches. In germline, CDR1 is SGHTA, CDR2 FQGNSA. This CDR3 spans 15 amino acids. CDR3 protein: CASSLTTGGPYGYTF. The CDR3 DNA is TGTGCCAGCAGCTTAACAACAGGGGGTCCCTATGGCTACACCTTC.

This clone was detected a few times. The J gene is TRBJ1-1, the V gene TRBV7-2; D unclear. V was pared by 3 bases and J by 1 base, with 12 bases between. The CDR3 has 15 residues. Per the germline V gene, CDR1 is SGHTA and CDR2 is FQGNSA. CDR3 sequence reads: CASSFQPPWNTEAFF. The CDR3 nucleotides read TGTGCCAGCAGCTTCCAGCCCCCCTGGAACACTGAAGCTTTCTTT.

The genes are TRBV20-1 and TRBJ1-2, with TRBD1 as a possible D gene (5 bases). Trimming removed 2 bases from V and 8 bases from J, with 9 bases in between. The germline gives CDR1 DFQATT, CDR2 SNEGSKA (reference sequence). The CDR3 runs 11 residues. Here the CDR3 DNA reads TGCAGTGCTAGATGGGACCGGGGCTACACCTTC. Protein sequence: CSARWDRGYTF.

Comments on this clone: Distinct nucleotide sequences in the sample also encode this CDR3. The chain couples TRBV6-6 to TRBJ2-7; D may be TRBD2 (6 bases). This CDR3 is 13 amino acids long. Germline V gene sequence: CDR1 MNHNY, CDR2 SVGAGI (reference sequence). V dropped 2 bases and J dropped 2 bases, with 7 bases sitting between them. As DNA, the CDR3 is TGTGCCAGCAGTTACGGAGGGACCTACGAGCAGTACTTC. Translating gives CASSYGGTYEQYF.

The rearrangement links TRBV29-1 to TRBJ1-2; TRBD1 matches at 7 bases. With 6 bases clipped from V and 4 bases from J, the junction kept 8 bases outside the gene matches. The CDR3 is made up of 13 amino acids. CDR1 is SQVTM and CDR2 is ANQGSEA in the germline V gene. The CDR3 is CSVDRALVYGYTF. The CDR3 DNA reads TGCAGCGTCGACAGGGCCCTAGTCTATGGCTACACCTTC.